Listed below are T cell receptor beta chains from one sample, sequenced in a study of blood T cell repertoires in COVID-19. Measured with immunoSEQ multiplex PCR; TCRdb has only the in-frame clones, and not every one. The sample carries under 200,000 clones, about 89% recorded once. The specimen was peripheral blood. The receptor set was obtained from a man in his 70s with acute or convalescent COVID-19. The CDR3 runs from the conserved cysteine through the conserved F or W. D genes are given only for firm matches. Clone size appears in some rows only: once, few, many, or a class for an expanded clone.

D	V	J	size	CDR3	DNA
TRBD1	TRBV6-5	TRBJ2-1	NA	CASTRDRGDEQFF	TGTGCCAGCACTCGGGACAGGGGTGATGAGCAGTTCTTC
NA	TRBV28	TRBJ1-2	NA	CASSFEGGLGYTF	TGTGCCAGCAGTTTTGAAGGGGGATTAGGCTACACCTTC
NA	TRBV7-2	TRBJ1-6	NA	CASSLGQALNSPLHF	TGTGCCAGCAGCCTAGGTCAGGCGCTCAATTCACCCCTCCACTTT
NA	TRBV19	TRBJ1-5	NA	CASSAQGYSNQPQHF	TGTGCCAGTAGTGCGCAGGGATATAGCAATCAGCCCCAGCATTTT
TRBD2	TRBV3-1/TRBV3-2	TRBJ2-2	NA	CASSRTSGGASGELFF	TGTGCCAGCAGCCGGACTAGCGGGGGGGCCTCCGGGGAGCTGTTTTTT
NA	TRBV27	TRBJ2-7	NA	CASSFGGSYEQYF	TGTGCCAGCAGTTTCGGGGGCTCCTACGAGCAGTACTTC
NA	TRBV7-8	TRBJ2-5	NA	CASSLGSGGGYQETQYF	TGTGCCAGCAGCTTAGGGTCTGGGGGGGGCTACCAAGAGACCCAGTACTTC
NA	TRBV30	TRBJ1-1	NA	CAWSVGFRGSENTEAFF	TGTGCCTGGAGTGTAGGGTTCAGGGGCTCGGAGAACACTGAAGCTTTCTTT
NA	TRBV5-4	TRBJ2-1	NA	CASSRGGGSYNEQFF	TGTGCCAGCAGCCGGGGAGGGGGCTCCTACAATGAGCAGTTCTTC
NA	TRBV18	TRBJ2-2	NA	CASAGQRNTGELFF	TGTGCCAGCGCTGGACAGAGGAACACCGGGGAGCTGTTTTTT
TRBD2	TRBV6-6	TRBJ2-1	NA	CASSPYRNGGFHDPMSGTASEQFF	TGTGCCAGCAGTCCCTATCGGAACGGGGGGTTCCACGACCCAATGAGCGGTACGGCTTCTGAGCAGTTCTTC
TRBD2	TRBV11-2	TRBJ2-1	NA	CASSLGRLADYNEQFF	TGTGCCAGCAGCCTCGGTCGGCTAGCGGATTACAATGAGCAGTTCTTC
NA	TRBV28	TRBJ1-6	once	CASSFGTLNSPLHF	TGTGCCAGCAGTTTCGGGACACTTAATTCACCCCTCCACTTT
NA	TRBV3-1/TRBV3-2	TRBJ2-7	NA	CASSLQQGSEQYF	TGTGCCAGCAGCCTCCAACAGGGTTCCGAGCAGTACTTC
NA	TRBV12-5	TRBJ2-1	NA	CASGRGREQFF	TGTGCTAGTGGTCGGGGTAGGGAGCAGTTCTTC
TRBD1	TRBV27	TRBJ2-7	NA	CASSPTTYGQGAVDEQYF	TGTGCCAGCAGTCCGACGACTTACGGACAGGGGGCGGTCGACGAGCAGTACTTC
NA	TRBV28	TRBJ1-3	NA	CASSSQGTTGNTIYF	TGTGCCAGCAGTTCCCAGGGGACTACTGGAAACACCATATATTTT
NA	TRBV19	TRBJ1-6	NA	CASSIRGGYNSPLHF	TGTGCCAGTAGTATCCGGGGAGGCTATAATTCACCCCTCCACTTT
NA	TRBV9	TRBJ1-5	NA	CASSEGRAAYQPQHF	TGTGCCAGCAGCGAAGGCCGAGCGGCCTATCAGCCCCAGCATTTT
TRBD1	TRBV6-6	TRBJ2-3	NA	CASSWQGQVTDTQYF	TGTGCCAGCAGTTGGCAGGGACAGGTCACAGATACGCAGTATTTT
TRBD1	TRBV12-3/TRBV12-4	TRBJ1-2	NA	CASRGGTGDGYTF	TGTGCCAGCAGGGGGGGGACAGGGGATGGCTACACCTTC
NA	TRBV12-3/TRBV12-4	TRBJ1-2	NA	CASSLSRDYGYTF	TGTGCCAGCAGTTTGTCCAGGGACTATGGCTACACCTTC
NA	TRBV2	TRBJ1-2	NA	CASSQGRGRRGYTF	TGTGCCAGCAGTCAAGGTCGGGGGAGGCGCGGCTACACCTTC
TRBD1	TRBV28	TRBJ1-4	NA	CASTQGGGTEKLFF	TGTGCCAGCACCCAGGGGGGTGGCACCGAAAAACTGTTTTTT
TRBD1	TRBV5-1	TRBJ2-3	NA	CASSRTGYTDTQYF	TGCGCCAGCAGTCGGACAGGGTACACAGATACGCAGTATTTT
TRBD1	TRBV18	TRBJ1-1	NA	CASSSTTGDTEAFF	TGTGCCAGCTCATCTACGACAGGGGACACTGAAGCTTTCTTT
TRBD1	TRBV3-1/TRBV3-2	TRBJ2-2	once	CASSPRQGASGELFF	TGTGCCAGCAGCCCAAGACAGGGGGCTTCAGGGGAGCTGTTTTTT
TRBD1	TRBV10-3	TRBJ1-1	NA	CAISNRGEGTEAFF	TGTGCCATCAGCAACAGGGGAGAAGGCACTGAAGCTTTCTTT
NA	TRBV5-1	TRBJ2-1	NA	CASSLTWNEQFF	TGCGCCAGCAGCTTAACATGGAATGAGCAGTTCTTC
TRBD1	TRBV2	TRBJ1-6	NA	CASSGPETGVLNSPLHF	TGTGCCAGCAGTGGTCCCGAGACAGGGGTCTTGAATTCACCCCTCCACTTT
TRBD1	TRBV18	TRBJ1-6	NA	CASSPQAGQGVSPLHF	TGTGCCAGCTCACCACAGGCGGGACAGGGAGTTTCACCCCTCCACTTT
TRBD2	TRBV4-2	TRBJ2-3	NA	CASSQGTSSFPVIQYF	TGTGCCAGCAGCCAAGGGACTAGCTCGTTTCCCGTCATTCAGTATTTT
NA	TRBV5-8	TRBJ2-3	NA	CASSHTDTQYF	TGTGCCAGCAGCCACACAGATACGCAGTATTTT
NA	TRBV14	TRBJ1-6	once	CASSLLSGFGNSPLHF	TGTGCCAGCAGCCTCTTGTCCGGGTTTGGGAATTCACCCCTCCACTTT
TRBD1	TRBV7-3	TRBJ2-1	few	CASSFRDRGRNEQFF	TGTGCCAGCAGCTTCCGGGACAGGGGAAGGAATGAGCAGTTCTTC
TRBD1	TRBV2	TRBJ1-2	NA	CASRKPQTGIGYGYTF	TGTGCCAGCAGGAAACCTCAGACAGGGATCGGCTATGGCTACACCTTC
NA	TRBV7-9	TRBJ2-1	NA	CASSFQFGEQFF	TGTGCCAGCAGTTTTCAGTTTGGTGAGCAGTTCTTC